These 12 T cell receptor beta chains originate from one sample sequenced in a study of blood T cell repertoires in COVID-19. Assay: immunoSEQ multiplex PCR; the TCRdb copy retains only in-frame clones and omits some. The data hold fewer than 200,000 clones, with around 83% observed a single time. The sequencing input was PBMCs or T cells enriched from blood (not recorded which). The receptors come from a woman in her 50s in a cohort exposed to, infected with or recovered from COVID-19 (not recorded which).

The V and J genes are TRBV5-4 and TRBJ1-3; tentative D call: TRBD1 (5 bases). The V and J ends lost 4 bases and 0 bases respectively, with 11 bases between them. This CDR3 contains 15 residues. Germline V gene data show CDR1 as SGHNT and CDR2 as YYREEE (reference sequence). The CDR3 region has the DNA TGTGCCAGCAGCATTGACAGTCTCTCTGGAAACACCATATATTTT. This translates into CASSIDSLSGNTIYF.

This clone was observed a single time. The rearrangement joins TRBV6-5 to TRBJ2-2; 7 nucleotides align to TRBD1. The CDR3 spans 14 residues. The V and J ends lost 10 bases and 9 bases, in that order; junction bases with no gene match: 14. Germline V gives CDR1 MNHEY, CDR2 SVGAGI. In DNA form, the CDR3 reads TGTGCCACTCTCCGAGGGGGCTTACACCGGGAGCTGTTTTTT. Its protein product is CATLRGGLHRELFF.

The CDR3 coding sequence is TGTGCCACCAGCAGGGGCCGAGGAGGGGACTACAATGAGCAGTTCTTC. Encoded protein: CATSRGRGGDYNEQFF. V is TRBV15 and J is TRBJ2-1, with D possibly matching TRBD2 (6 bases). CDR3 length: 16 residues. Trimming left V 3 bases short and J 3 bases short, with 15 bases between. Per the germline V gene, CDR1 is LNHNV and CDR2 is YYDKDF (reference sequence).

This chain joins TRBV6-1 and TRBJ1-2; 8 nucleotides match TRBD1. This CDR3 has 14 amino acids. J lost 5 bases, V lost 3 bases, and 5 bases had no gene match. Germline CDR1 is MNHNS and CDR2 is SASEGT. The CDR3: CASSEWTGNYGYTF. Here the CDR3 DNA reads TGTGCCAGCAGTGAGTGGACAGGGAATTATGGCTACACCTTC.

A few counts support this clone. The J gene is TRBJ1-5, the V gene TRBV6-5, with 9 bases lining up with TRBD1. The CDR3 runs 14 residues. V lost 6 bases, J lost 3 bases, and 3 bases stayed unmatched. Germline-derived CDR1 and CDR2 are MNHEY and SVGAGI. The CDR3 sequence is CASRRTGDNQPQHF. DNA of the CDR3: TGTGCCAGCAGGCGGACAGGGGACAATCAGCCCCAGCATTTT.

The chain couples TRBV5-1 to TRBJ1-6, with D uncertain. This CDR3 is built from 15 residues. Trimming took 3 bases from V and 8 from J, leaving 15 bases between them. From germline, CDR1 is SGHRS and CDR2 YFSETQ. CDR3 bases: TGCGCCAGCAGCTACCGTGGGAGTAAGGATTCACCCCTCCACTTT. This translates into CASSYRGSKDSPLHF.

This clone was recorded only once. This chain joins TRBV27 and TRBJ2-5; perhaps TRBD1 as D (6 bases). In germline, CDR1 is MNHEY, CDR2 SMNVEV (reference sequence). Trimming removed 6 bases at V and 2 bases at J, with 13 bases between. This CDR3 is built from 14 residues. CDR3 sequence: CASSLTGPQETQYF. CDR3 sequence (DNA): TGTGCCAGCAGCCTGACAGGACCGCAAGAGACCCAGTACTTC.

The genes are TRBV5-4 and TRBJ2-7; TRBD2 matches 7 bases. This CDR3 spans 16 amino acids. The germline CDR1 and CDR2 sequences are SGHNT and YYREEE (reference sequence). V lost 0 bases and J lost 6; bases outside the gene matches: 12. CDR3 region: CASSLGTSFGGSEQYF. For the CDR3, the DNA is TGTGCCAGCAGCTTGGGGACTAGTTTCGGGGGGTCCGAGCAGTACTTC.

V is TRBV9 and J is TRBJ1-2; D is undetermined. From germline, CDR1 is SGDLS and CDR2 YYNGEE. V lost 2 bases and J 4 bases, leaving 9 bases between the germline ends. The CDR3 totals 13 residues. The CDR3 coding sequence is TGTGCCAGCAGCGTCCGGGTGGGCTATGGCTACACCTTC. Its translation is CASSVRVGYGYTF.

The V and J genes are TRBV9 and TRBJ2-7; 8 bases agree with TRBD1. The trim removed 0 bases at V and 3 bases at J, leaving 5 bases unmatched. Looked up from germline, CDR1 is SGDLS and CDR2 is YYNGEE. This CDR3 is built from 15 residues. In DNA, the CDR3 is TGTGCCAGCAGCGTAGCCCCGACAGGGGACTACGAGCAGTACTTC. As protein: CASSVAPTGDYEQYF.

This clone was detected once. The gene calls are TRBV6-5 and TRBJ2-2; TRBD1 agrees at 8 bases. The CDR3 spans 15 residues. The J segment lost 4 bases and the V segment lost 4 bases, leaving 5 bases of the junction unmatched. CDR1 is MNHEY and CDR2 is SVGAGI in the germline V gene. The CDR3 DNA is TGTGCCAGCAGTTTAAGGACAGGGCTCACCGGGGAGCTGTTTTTT. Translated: CASSLRTGLTGELFF.

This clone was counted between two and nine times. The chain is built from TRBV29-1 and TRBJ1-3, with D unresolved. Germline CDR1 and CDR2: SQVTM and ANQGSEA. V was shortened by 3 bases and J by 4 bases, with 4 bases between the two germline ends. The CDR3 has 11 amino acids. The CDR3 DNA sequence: TGCAGCGTTGAGTCGGGAAACACCATATATTTT. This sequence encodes CSVESGNTIYF.